This T cell receptor beta chain appears in the sequencing data of a study of T cell changes during pregnancy in multiple sclerosis. Here immunoSEQ multiplex PCR was the method, and the copy in TCRdb shows in-frame clones only, minus some. Here the sample spans 50,000 or so clones, roughly 90% being singletons. The material sequenced was CD4+ T cells from peripheral blood mononuclear cells, taken after pregnancy. The receptor was derived from a female donor with multiple sclerosis, enrolled in a pregnancy study.

In nucleotides, the CDR3 is TGTGCCAGCACAATAGGGGGGACCCAGTACTTC. Translation: CASTIGGTQYF. This chain links TRBV27 with TRBJ2-5; D might be TRBD1 (6 bases). The CDR3 has 11 amino acids. V lost 7 bases and J lost 7, with 10 bases in between. CDR1 and CDR2 (germline): MNHEY, SMNVEV (reference sequence).